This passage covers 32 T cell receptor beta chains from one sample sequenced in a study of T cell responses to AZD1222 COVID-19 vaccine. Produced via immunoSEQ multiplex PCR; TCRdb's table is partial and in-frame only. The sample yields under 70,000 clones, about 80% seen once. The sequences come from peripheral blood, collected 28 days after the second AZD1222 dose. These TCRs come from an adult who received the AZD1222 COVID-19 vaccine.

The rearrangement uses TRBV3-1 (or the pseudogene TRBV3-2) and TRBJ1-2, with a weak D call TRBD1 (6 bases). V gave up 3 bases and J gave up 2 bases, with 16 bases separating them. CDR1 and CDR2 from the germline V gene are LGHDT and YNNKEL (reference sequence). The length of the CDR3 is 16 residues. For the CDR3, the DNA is TGTGCCAGCAGCCAGGGGTCAGGGGTAAGGAACTATGGCTACACCTTC. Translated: CASSQGSGVRNYGYTF.

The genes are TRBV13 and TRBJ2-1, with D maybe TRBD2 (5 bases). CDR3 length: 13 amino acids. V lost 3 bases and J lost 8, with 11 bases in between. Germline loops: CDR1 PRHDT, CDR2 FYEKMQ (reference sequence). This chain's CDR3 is CASSFDTDYEQFF. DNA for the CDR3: TGTGCCAGCAGCTTCGATACGGACTATGAGCAGTTCTTC.

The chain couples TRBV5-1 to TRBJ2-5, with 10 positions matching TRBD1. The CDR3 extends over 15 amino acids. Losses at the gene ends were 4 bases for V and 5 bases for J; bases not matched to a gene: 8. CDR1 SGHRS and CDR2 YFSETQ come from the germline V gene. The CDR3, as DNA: TGCGCCAGCAGCATCGGACAGGGGGGCCGGGAGACCCAGTACTTC. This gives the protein CASSIGQGGRETQYF.

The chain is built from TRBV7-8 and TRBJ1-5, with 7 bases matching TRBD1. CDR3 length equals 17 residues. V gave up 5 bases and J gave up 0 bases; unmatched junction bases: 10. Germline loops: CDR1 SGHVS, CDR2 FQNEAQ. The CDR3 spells CASSPFLRDSSNQPQHF. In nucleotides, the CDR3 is TGTGCCAGCAGCCCATTTCTCCGGGACAGTAGCAATCAGCCCCAGCATTTT. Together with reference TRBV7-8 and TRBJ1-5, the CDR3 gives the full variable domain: GAGVSQSPRYKVAKRGQDVALRCDPISGHVSLFWYQQALGQGPEFLTYFQNEAQLDKSGLPSDRFFAERPEGSVSTLKIQRTQQEDSAVYLCASSPFLRDSSNQPQHFGDGTRLSIL.

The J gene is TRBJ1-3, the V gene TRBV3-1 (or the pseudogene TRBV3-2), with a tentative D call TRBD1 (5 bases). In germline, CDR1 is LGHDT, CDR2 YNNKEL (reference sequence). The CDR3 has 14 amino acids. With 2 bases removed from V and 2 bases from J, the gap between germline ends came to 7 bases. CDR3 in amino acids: CASSQLGAGNTIYF. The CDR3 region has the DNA TGTGCCAGCAGCCAATTAGGGGCTGGAAACACCATATATTTT.

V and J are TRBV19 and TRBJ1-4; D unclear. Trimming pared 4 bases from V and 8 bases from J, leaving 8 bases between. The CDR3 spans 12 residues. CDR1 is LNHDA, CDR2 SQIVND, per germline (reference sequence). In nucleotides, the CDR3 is TGTGCCAGTAGTAACCAGGAGGAAAAACTGTTTTTT. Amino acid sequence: CASSNQEEKLFF.

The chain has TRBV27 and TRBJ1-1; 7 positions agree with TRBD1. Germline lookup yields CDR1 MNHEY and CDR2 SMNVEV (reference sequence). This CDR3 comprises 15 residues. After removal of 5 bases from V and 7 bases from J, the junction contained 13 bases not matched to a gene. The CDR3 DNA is TGTGCCAGCAGTGATATCAGGGGGGGAACAATTGAAGCTTTCTTT. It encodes CASSDIRGGTIEAFF.

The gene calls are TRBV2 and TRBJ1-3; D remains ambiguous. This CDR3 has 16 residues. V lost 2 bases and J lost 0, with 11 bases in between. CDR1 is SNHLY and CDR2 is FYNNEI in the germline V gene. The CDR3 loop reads CASSENLAYSGNTIYF. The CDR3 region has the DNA TGTGCCAGCAGTGAAAACTTGGCGTACTCTGGAAACACCATATATTTT.

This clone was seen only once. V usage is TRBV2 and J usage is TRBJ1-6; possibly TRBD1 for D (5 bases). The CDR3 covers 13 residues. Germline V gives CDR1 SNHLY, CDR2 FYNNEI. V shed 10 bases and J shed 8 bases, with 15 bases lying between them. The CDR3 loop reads CAIARVTDSPLHF. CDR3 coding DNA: TGTGCCATAGCCAGGGTTACCGATTCACCCCTCCACTTT.

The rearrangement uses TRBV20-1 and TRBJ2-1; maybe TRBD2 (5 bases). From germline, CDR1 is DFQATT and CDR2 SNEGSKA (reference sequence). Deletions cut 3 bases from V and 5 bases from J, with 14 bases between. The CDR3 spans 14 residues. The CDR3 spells CSASRGFFHNEQFF. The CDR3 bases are TGCAGTGCTAGTCGCGGGTTCTTCCACAATGAGCAGTTCTTC.

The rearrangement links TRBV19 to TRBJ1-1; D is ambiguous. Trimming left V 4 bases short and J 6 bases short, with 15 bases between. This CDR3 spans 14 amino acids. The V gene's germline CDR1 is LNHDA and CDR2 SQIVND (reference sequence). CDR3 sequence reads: CASSSSGHRPEAFF. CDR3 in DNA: TGTGCCAGTAGTAGCAGCGGGCACCGCCCTGAAGCTTTCTTT.

CDR3 amino acids: CASSYEWGVYTEAFF. CDR3 nucleotides: TGTGCCAGCAGTTACGAGTGGGGGGTTTACACTGAAGCTTTCTTT. V gene TRBV6-6 combines with J gene TRBJ1-1; D is possibly TRBD1 (5 bases). The V gene lost 2 bases and the J gene lost 3 bases, with 13 bases spanning the gap. The CDR3 extends over 15 amino acids. Germline values: CDR1 MNHNY, CDR2 SVGAGI (reference sequence).

The DNA for the CDR3 is TGTGCCTGGAGTGTAGGGGACTTAGTAACCGAGCAGTACTTC. Its translation: CAWSVGDLVTEQYF. The rearrangement joins TRBV30 to TRBJ2-7, with D perhaps matching TRBD2 (6 bases). This CDR3 spans 14 amino acids. Germline values: CDR1 GTSNPN, CDR2 SVGIG (reference sequence). V dropped 0 bases and J dropped 6 bases, with 15 bases sitting between them. The complete variable domain, with remaining parts taken from reference TRBV30 and TRBJ2-7, reads SQTIHQWPATLVQPVGSPLSLECTVEGTSNPNLYWYRQAAGRGLQLLFYSVGIGQISSEVPQNLSASRPQDRQFILSSKKLLLSDSGFYLCAWSVGDLVTEQYFGPGTRLTVT.

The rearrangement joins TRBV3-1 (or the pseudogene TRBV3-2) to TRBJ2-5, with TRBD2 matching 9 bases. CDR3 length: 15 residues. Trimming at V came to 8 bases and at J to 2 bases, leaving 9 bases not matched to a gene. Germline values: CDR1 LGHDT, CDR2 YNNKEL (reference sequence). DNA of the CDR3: TGTGCCAGCTCCCTCCCGGCGGGGGGGCAAGAGACCCAGTACTTC. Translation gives CASSLPAGGQETQYF.

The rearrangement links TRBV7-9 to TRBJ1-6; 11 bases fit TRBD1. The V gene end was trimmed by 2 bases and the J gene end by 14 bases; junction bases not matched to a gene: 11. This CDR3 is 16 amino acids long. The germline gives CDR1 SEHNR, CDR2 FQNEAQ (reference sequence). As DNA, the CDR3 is TGTGCCAGCAGCTTATCTTCCGGGACAGGGGGTTTCACCCTCCACTTT. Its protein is CASSLSSGTGGFTLHF. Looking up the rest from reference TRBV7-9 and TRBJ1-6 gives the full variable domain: DTGVSQNPRHKITKRGQNVTFRCDPISEHNRLYWYRQTLGQGPEFLTYFQNEAQLEKSRLLSDRFSAERPKGSFSTLEIQRTEQGDSAMYLCASSLSSGTGGFTLHFGNGTRLTVT.

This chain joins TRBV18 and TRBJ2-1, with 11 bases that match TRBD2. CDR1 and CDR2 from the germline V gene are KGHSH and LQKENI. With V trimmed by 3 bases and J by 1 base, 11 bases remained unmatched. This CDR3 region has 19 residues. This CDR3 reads CASSPNSASGGSSYNEQFF. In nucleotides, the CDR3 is TGTGCCAGCTCACCCAACTCAGCTAGCGGGGGGTCTTCCTACAATGAGCAGTTCTTC.

The CDR3 region is CSVSPGTKNTEAFF. The CDR3 DNA reads as TGCAGCGTCTCACCCGGGACAAAGAACACTGAAGCTTTCTTT. The chain joins TRBV29-1 to TRBJ1-1; D perhaps matches TRBD1 (6 bases). V lost 6 bases, J lost 1 base, and 15 bases lay in between. The CDR3 runs to 14 residues. Germline CDR1 SQVTM, CDR2 ANQGSEA.

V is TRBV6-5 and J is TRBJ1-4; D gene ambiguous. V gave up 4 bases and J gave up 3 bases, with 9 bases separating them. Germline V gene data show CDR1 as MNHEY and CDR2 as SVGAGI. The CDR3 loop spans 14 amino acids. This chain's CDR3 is CASSSSWANEKLFF. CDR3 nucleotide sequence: TGTGCCAGCAGTTCCTCCTGGGCTAATGAAAAACTGTTTTTT.

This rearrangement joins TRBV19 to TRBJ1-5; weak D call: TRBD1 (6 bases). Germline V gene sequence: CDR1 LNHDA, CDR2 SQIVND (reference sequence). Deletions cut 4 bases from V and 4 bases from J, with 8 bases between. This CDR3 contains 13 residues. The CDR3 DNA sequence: TGTGCCAGTAGTAAGCAGGGGAATCAGCCCCAGCATTTT. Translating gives CASSKQGNQPQHF.

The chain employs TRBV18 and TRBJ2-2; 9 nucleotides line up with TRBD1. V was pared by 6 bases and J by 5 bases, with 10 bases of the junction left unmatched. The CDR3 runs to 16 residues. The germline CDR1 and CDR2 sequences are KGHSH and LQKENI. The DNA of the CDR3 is TGTGCCAGCTCGCTACAGGGGGCTGTCAGAACCGGGGAGCTGTTTTTT. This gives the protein CASSLQGAVRTGELFF.

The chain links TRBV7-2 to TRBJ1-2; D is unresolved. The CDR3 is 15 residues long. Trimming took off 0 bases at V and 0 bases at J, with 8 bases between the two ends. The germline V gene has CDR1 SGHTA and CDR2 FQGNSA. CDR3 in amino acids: CASSLAGSANYGYTF. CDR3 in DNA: TGTGCCAGCAGCTTAGCCGGCAGTGCTAACTATGGCTACACCTTC.

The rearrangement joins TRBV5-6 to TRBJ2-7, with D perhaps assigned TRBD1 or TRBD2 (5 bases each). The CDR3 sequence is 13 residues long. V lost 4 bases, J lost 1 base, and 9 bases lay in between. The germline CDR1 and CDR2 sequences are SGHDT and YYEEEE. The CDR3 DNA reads TGTGCCAGCAGCGCTTGGGGGTCCTACGAGCAGTACTTC. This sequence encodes CASSAWGSYEQYF.

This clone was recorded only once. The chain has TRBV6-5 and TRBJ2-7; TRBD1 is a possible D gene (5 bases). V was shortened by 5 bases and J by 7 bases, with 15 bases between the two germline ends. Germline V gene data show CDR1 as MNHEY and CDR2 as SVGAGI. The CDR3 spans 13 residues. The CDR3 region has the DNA TGTGCCAGCAGTCCTCCCACAGACAGTGAGCAGTACTTC. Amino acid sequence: CASSPPTDSEQYF.

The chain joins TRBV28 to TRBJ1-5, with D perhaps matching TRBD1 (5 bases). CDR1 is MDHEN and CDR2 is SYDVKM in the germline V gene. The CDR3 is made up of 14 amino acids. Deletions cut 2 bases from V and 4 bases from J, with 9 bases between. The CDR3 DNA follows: TGTGCCAGCAGTTTAACAGGCGGGAATCAGCCCCAGCATTTT. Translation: CASSLTGGNQPQHF.

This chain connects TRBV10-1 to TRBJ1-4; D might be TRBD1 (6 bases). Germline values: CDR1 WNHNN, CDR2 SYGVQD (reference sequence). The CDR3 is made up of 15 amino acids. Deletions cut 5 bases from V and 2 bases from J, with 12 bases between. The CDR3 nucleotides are TGCGCCAGCAGTAAACAGGGTTCGACTAATGAAAAACTGTTTTTT. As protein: CASSKQGSTNEKLFF.

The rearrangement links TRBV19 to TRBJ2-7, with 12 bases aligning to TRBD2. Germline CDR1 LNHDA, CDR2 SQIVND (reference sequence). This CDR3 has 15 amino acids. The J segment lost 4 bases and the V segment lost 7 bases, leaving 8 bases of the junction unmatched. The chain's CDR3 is CASTNATSGSYEQYF. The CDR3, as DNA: TGTGCCAGTACTAATGCGACTAGCGGGAGTTACGAGCAGTACTTC.

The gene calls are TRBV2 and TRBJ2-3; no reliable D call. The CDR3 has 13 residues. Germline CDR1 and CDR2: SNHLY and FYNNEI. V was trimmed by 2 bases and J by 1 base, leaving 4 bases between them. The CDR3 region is CASSERGTDTQYF. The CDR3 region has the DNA TGTGCCAGCAGTGAAAGAGGCACAGATACGCAGTATTTT.

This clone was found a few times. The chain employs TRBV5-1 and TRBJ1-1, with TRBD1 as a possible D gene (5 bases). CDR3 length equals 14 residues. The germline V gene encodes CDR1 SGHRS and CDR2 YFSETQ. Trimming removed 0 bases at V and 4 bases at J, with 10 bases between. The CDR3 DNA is TGCGCCAGCAGCTTGGCAGGGTTGGGCACTGAAGCTTTCTTT. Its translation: CASSLAGLGTEAFF.

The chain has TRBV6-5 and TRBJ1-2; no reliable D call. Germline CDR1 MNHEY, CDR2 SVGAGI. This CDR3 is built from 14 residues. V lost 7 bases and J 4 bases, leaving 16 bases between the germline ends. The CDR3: CASTGRAAIYGYTF. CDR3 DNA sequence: TGTGCCAGCACCGGGAGGGCAGCTATCTATGGCTACACCTTC.

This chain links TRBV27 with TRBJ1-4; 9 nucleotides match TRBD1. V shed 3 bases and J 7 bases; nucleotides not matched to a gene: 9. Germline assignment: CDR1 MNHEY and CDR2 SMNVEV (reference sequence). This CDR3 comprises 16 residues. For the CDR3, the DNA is TGTGCCAGCAGTTTCTCTACCGGGACAGGGTTTGAAAAACTGTTTTTT. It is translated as CASSFSTGTGFEKLFF.

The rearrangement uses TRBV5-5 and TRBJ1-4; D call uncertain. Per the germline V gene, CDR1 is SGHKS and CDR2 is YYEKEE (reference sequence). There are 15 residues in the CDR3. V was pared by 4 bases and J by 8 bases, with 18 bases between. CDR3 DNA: TGTGCCAGCAGCGGTGGCGGGGTTGAATGGGAAAAACTGTTTTTT. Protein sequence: CASSGGGVEWEKLFF.

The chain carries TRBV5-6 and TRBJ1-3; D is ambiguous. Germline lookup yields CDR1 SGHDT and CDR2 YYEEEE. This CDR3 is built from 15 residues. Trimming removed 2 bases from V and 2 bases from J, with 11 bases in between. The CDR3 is CASSLGGFTGNTIYF. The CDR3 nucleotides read TGTGCCAGCAGCTTAGGAGGGTTCACTGGAAACACCATATATTTT. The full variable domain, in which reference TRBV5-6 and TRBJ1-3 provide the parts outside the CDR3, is DAGVTQSPTHLIKTRGQQVTLRCSPKSGHDTVSWYQQALGQGPQFIFQYYEEEERQRGNFPDRFSGHQFPNYSSELNVNALLLGDSALYLCASSLGGFTGNTIYFGEGSWLTVV.